These 11 T cell receptor beta chains were all obtained from the same sample, sequenced in a study of cytomegalovirus exposure and HLA in healthy donors. The PCR had 60 Vbeta and 13 Jbeta primers. The assay was immunoSEQ multiplex PCR, and TCRdb's table has in-frame clones only and misses some. The sample holds 150,000 to 200,000 clones, around 81% seen once. The sample was PBMCs. The receptors were sampled from a woman aged 25 to 39 in good health and CMV-seronegative.

The chain links TRBV6-5 to TRBJ1-4, with D perhaps matching TRBD1 (5 bases). In germline, CDR1 is MNHEY, CDR2 SVGAGI. V shed 5 bases and J shed 8 bases, with 15 bases lying between them. The CDR3 contains 14 residues. The CDR3 loop reads CASSPVQGREKLFF. The CDR3 DNA reads as TGTGCCAGCAGTCCGGTCCAGGGAAGAGAAAAACTGTTTTTT.

The chain carries TRBV6-5 and TRBJ2-7, with a tentative D call TRBD2 (6 bases). V dropped 6 bases and J dropped 0 bases, with 15 bases sitting between them. CDR1 is MNHEY and CDR2 is SVGAGI in the germline V gene. CDR3 length: 15 residues. The chain's CDR3 is CASRTGTRDSYEQYF. The DNA for the CDR3 is TGTGCCAGCAGAACCGGGACGCGGGACTCCTACGAGCAGTACTTC.

The rearrangement links TRBV10-3 to TRBJ2-7; D is perhaps TRBD2 (5 bases). This CDR3 spans 12 amino acids. With 4 bases removed from V and 3 bases from J, the gap between germline ends came to 7 bases. The germline CDR1 and CDR2 sequences are ENHRY and SYGVKD. The CDR3 coding sequence is TGTGCCATCAGTGTCGAGGGCTACGAGCAGTACTTC. Encoded protein: CAISVEGYEQYF.

The chain joins TRBV10-3 to TRBJ1-2; 7 bases map to TRBD1. J lost 4 bases, V lost 4 bases, and 6 bases had no gene match. The V gene's germline CDR1 is ENHRY and CDR2 SYGVKD. The CDR3 sequence is 14 residues long. CDR3 sequence reads: CAISGQGDFYGYTF. The CDR3 DNA sequence: TGTGCCATCAGTGGACAGGGTGATTTCTATGGCTACACCTTC.

Concerning this clone itself: At one end, the junction sequence differs from germline, possibly due to a read error. The chain links TRBV7-7 to TRBJ2-2; 8 nucleotides line up with TRBD1. CDR1 SSHAT and CDR2 FNYEAQ come from the germline V gene (reference sequence). The CDR3 has 16 amino acids. The CDR3 sequence is CASSPGQGLVTGELFF. CDR3 in DNA: TGTGCTAGCAGTCCCGGACAGGGCTTGGTCACCGGGGAGCTGTTTTTT.

This clone was seen a single time. The J gene is TRBJ2-5, the V gene TRBV9, with 7 nucleotides matching TRBD2. CDR1 and CDR2 (germline): SGDLS, YYNGEE. This CDR3 is 15 amino acids long. With 0 bases clipped from V and 5 bases from J, the junction kept 7 bases outside the gene matches. The CDR3 sequence is CASSVVPGGGETQYF. In DNA form, the CDR3 reads TGTGCCAGCAGCGTAGTTCCGGGGGGAGGCGAGACCCAGTACTTC.

The chain carries TRBV13 and TRBJ2-7; 8 bases line up with TRBD1. With V trimmed by 2 bases and J by 2 bases, 5 bases remained unmatched. The CDR3 covers 15 residues. Germline CDR1 is PRHDT and CDR2 is FYEKMQ (reference sequence). The CDR3 loop reads CASSLRQGRPYEQYF. CDR3 bases: TGTGCCAGCAGCTTAAGACAGGGGAGGCCCTACGAGCAGTACTTC. Together with reference TRBV13 and TRBJ2-7, the CDR3 gives the full variable domain: AAGVIQSPRHLIKEKRETATLKCYPIPRHDTVYWYQQGPGQDPQFLISFYEKMQSDKGSIPDRFSAQQFSDYHSELNMSSLELGDSALYFCASSLRQGRPYEQYFGPGTRLTVT.

The chain employs TRBV5-5 and TRBJ2-4; the match to TRBD1 covers 8 bases. V dropped 4 bases and J dropped 1; count of bases not matched to a gene: 7. This CDR3 comprises 16 residues. Germline V gene lookup returns CDR1 SGHKS and CDR2 YYEKEE (reference sequence). The CDR3 loop is CASSQGQGSAKNIQYF. CDR3 DNA: TGTGCCAGCAGCCAAGGACAGGGATCGGCCAAAAACATTCAGTACTTC.

The chain uses TRBV18 and TRBJ2-2, with D possibly matching TRBD1 (6 bases). V gave up 1 base and J gave up 0 bases, with 24 bases separating them. The CDR3 covers 21 residues. Germline CDR1 KGHSH, CDR2 LQKENI. The CDR3 here is CASSPLPRWGRGNPNTGELFF. The DNA of the CDR3 is TGTGCCAGCTCACCACTCCCACGGTGGGGAAGGGGGAACCCGAACACCGGGGAGCTGTTTTTT. Filled out from reference TRBV18 and TRBJ2-2, the complete variable domain reads NAGVMQNPRHLVRRRGQEARLRCSPMKGHSHVYWYRQLPEEGLKFMVYLQKENIIDESGMPKERFSAEFPKEGPSILRIQQVVRGDSAAYFCASSPLPRWGRGNPNTGELFFGEGSRLTVL.

The chain joins TRBV18 to TRBJ2-7; TRBD1 aligns across 7 bases. V was clipped by 6 bases and J by 6 bases; unmatched bases: 14. This CDR3 has 15 residues. Germline V gene sequence: CDR1 KGHSH, CDR2 LQKENI. For the CDR3, the DNA is TGTGCCAGCTCCACCCGAGGGGGCGCGATCCGCGAGCAGTACTTC. It yields the protein CASSTRGGAIREQYF.

This clone was picked up one time. The V call is TRBV28, the J call TRBJ2-1, with TRBD1 identical over 11 bases. With 6 bases clipped from V and 7 bases from J, the junction kept 14 bases outside the gene matches. Germline V gene lookup returns CDR1 MDHEN and CDR2 SYDVKM. The CDR3 totals 17 residues. The CDR3 sequence is CASSGTGTGGGKNEQFF. The CDR3 DNA reads as TGTGCCAGCAGCGGGACCGGGACAGGGGGTGGGAAGAATGAGCAGTTCTTC.